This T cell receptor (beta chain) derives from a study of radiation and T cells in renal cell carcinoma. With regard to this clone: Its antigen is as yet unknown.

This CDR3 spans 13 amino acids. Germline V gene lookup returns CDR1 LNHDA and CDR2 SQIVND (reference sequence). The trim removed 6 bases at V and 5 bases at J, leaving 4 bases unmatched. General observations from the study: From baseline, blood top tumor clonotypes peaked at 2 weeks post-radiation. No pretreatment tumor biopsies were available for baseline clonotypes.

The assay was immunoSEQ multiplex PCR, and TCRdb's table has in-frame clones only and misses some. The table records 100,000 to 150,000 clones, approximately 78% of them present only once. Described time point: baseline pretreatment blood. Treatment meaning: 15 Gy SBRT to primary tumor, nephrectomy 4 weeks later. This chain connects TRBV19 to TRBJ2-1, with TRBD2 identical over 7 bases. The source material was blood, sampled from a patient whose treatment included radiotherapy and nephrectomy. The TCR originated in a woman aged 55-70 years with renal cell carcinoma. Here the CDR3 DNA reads TGTGCCAGTAGGCGTGGGGGGGACAATGAGCAGTTCTTC. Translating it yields CASRRGGDNEQFF.